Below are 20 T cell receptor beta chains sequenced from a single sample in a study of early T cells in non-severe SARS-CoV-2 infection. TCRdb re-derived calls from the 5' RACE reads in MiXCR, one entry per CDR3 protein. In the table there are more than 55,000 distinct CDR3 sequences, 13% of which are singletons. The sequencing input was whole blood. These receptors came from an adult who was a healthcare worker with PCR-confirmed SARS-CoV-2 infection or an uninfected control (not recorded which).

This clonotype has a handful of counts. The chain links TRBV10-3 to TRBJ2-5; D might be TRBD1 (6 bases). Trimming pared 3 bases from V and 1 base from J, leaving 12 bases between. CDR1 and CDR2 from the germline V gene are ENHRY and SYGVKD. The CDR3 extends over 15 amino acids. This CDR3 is CAISDQRTAQETQYF. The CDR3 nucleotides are TGTGCCATCAGTGATCAGCGGACAGCCCAAGAGACCCAGTACTTC.

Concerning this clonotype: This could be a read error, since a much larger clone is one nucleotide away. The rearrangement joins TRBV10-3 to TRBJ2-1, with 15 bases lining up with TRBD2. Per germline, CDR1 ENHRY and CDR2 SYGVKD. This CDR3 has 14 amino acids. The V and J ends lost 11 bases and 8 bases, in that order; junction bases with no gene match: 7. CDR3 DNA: TGTGCCGTCATGGGACTAGCGGGGGGAGATGAGCAGTTCTTC. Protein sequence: CAVMGLAGGDEQFF.

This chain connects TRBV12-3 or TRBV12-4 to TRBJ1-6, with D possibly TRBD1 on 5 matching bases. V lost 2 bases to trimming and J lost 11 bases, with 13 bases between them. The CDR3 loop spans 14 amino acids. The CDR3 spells CASSLQGVVAPLHF. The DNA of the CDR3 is TGTGCCAGCAGTTTACAGGGAGTAGTGGCACCCCTCCACTTT.

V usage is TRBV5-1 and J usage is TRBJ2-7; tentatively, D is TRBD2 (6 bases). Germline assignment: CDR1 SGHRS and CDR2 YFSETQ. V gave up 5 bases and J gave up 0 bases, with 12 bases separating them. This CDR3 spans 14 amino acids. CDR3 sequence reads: CASRWGVSSYEQYF. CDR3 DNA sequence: TGCGCCAGCAGATGGGGGGTGAGCTCCTACGAGCAGTACTTC.

The DNA of the CDR3 is TGTGCCAGCAGTCGCATATCCGGGACAGGGAGTCAGCCCCAGCATTTT. Its protein product is CASSRISGTGSQPQHF. This chain connects TRBV27 to TRBJ1-5; 9 positions match TRBD1. The CDR3 is 16 residues long. CDR1 MNHEY and CDR2 SMNVEV come from the germline V gene (reference sequence). After removal of 5 bases from V and 6 bases from J, the junction contained 11 bases not matched to a gene.

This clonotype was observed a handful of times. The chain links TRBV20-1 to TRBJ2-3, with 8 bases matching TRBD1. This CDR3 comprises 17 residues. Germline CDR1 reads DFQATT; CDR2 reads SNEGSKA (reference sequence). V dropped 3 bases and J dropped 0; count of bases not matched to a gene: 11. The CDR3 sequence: CSASTGGTITSTDTQYF. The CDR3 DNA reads TGCAGTGCTAGTACAGGGGGGACCATAACTAGCACAGATACGCAGTATTTT.

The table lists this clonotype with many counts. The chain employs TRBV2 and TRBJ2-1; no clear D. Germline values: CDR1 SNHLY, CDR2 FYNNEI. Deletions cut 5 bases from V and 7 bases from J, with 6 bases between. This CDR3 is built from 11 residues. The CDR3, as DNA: TGTGCCAGCAGTCCGTTAAATGAGCAGTTCTTC. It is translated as CASSPLNEQFF.

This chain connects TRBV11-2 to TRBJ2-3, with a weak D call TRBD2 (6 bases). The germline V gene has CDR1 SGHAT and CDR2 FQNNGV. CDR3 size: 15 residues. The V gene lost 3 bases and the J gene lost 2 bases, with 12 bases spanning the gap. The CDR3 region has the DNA TGTGCCAGCAGCTTGCTCCGGGGGACCACAGATACGCAGTATTTT. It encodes CASSLLRGTTDTQYF. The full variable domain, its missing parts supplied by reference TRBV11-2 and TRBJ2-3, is EAGVAQSPRYKIIEKRQSVAFWCNPISGHATLYWYQQILGQGPKLLIQFQNNGVVDDSQLPKDRFSAERLKGVDSTLKIQPAKLEDSAVYLCASSLLRGTTDTQYFGPGTRLTVL.

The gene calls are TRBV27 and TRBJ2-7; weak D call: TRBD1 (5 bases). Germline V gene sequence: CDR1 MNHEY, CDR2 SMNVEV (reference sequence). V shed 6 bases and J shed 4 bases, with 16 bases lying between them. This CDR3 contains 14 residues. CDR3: CASRPQGNEYEQYF. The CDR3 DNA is TGTGCCAGCAGACCCCAGGGTAATGAGTACGAGCAGTACTTC.

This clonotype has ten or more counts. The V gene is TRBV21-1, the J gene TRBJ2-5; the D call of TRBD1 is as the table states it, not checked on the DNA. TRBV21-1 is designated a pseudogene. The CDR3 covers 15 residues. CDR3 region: CASSLLRQGQETQYF. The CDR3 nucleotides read TGTGCCAGCAGCCTTCTCAGACAGGGCCAAGAGACCCAGTACTTC.

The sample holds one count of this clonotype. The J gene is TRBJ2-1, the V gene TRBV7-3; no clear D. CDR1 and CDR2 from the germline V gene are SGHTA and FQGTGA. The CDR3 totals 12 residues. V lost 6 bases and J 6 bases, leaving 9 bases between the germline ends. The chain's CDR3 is CASSPDGNEQFF. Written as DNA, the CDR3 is TGTGCCAGCAGTCCGGACGGCAATGAGCAGTTCTTC.

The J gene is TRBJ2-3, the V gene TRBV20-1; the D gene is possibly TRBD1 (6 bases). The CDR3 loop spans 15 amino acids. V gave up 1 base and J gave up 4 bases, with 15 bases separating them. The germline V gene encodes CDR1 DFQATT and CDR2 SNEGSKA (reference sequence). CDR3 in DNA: TGCAGTGCTAGAGTGAGCAGGGGATACGCAGATACGCAGTATTTT. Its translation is CSARVSRGYADTQYF.

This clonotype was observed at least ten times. As DNA, the CDR3 is TGTGCCAGCAGCGAGGCGGGGGGCGGTCAGCCCCAGCATTTT. Its protein is CASSEAGGGQPQHF. The rearrangement links TRBV5-4 to TRBJ1-5, with D tentatively TRBD1 (6 bases). The CDR3 extends over 14 amino acids. V shed 4 bases and J shed 6 bases, with 14 bases lying between them. The germline V gene encodes CDR1 SGHNT and CDR2 YYREEE (reference sequence). Based on the CDR3 plus reference TRBV5-4 and TRBJ1-5, the full variable domain is ETGVTQSPTHLIKTRGQQVTLRCSSQSGHNTVSWYQQALGQGPQFIFQYYREEENGRGNFPPRFSGLQFPNYSSELNVNALELDDSALYLCASSEAGGGQPQHFGDGTRLSIL.

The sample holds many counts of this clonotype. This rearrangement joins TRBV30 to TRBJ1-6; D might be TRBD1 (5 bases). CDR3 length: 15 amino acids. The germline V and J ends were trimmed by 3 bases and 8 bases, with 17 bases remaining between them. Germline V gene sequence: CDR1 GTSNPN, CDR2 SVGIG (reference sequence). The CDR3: CAWREVGTGYSPLHF. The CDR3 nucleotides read TGTGCCTGGAGAGAAGTCGGGACGGGATATTCACCCCTCCACTTT.

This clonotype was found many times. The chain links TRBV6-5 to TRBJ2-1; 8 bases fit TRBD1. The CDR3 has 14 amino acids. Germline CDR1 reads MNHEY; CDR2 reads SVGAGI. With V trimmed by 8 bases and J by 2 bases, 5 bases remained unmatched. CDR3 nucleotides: TGTGCCAGCCGACAGGGGCCTCCCTACAATGAGCAGTTCTTC. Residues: CASRQGPPYNEQFF.

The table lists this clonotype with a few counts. The CDR3 here is CASRLGWENTEAFF. The DNA of the CDR3 is TGTGCCAGCAGGCTTGGGTGGGAGAACACTGAAGCTTTCTTT. This chain links TRBV28 with TRBJ1-1, with D uncertain. Germline CDR1 reads MDHEN; CDR2 reads SYDVKM. The CDR3 runs 14 residues. With 6 bases removed from V and 1 base from J, the gap between germline ends came to 12 bases. Looking up the rest from reference TRBV28 and TRBJ1-1 gives the full variable domain: DVKVTQSSRYLVKRTGEKVFLECVQDMDHENMFWYRQDPGLGLRLIYFSYDVKMKEKGDIPEGYSVSREKKERFSLILESASTNQTSMYLCASRLGWENTEAFFGQGTRLTVV.

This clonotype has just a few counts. CDR3 in DNA: TGTGCCAACACAAGCAGGGAAGGAAACACCATATATTTT. As protein: CANTSREGNTIYF. J is TRBJ1-3 and V is TRBV6-5, with TRBD1 as a possible D gene (5 bases). V lost 10 bases, J lost 4 bases, and 14 bases lay in between. The CDR3 runs 13 residues. Germline V gene lookup returns CDR1 MNHEY and CDR2 SVGAGI.

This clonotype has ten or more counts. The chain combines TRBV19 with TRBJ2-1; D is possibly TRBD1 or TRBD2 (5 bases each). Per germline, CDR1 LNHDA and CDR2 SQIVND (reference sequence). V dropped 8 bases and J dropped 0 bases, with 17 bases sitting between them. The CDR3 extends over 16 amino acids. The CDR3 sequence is CASQMGTIRSYNEQFF. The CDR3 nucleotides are TGTGCCAGTCAAATGGGGACCATCCGCTCCTACAATGAGCAGTTCTTC.

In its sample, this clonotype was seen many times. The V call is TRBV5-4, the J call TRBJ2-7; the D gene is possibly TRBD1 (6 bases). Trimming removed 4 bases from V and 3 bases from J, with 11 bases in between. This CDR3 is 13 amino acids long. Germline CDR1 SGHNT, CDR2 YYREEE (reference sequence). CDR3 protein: CASSRDTRYEQYF. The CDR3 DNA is TGTGCCAGCAGCAGGGACACCCGCTACGAGCAGTACTTC. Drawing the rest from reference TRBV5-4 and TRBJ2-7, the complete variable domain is ETGVTQSPTHLIKTRGQQVTLRCSSQSGHNTVSWYQQALGQGPQFIFQYYREEENGRGNFPPRFSGLQFPNYSSELNVNALELDDSALYLCASSRDTRYEQYFGPGTRLTVT.

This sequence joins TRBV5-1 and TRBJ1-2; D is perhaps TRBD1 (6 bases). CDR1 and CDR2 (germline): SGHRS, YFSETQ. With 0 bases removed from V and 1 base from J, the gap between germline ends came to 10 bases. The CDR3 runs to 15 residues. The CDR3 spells CASSLGTGSNYGYTF. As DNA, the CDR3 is TGCGCCAGCAGCTTGGGAACAGGGAGTAACTATGGCTACACCTTC.